This is a list of T cell receptor beta chains from one sample in a study of blood T cell repertoires in COVID-19. Assay: immunoSEQ multiplex PCR; the TCRdb copy retains only in-frame clones and omits some. This sample has 60,000 to 75,000 clones, with about 86% found just once. The material sequenced was peripheral blood. These receptors originate from a man between 65 and 85 years old with active COVID-19. CDR3s include the opening cysteine and the closing phenylalanine or tryptophan. Fields, in order: D gene, clone size, J gene, V gene, CDR3 DNA, CDR3 protein. D genes are given only for firm matches. Size tells how often a clone was seen (once, few, many) or the class of an expanded clone, and some rows leave it out.

>TRBD2|once|TRBJ2-5|TRBV5-1
TGCGCCAGCAGCTTGGGGCTAGCGGGAGTAGAGACCCAGTACTTC
CASSLGLAGVETQYF
>TRBD2|.|TRBJ2-3|TRBV3-1/TRBV3-2
TGTGCCAGCAGCCCGCGGGGGACCACAGATACGCAGTATTTT
CASSPRGTTDTQYF
>.|.|TRBJ1-5|TRBV19
TGTGCCAGTAGTATAGGCGGGGCCCCCCAGCATTTT
CASSIGGAPQHF
>TRBD2|.|TRBJ2-1|TRBV27
TGTGCCAGCAGTCCCCCACCCGTCTCGGGGGGGCAGTTCTTC
CASSPPPVSGGQFF
>.|.|TRBJ2-7|TRBV11-3
TGTGCCAGCAGCTTAGTTGCGTGGGGGCAGCTCTACGAGCAGTACTTC
CASSLVAWGQLYEQYF
>TRBD2|once|TRBJ2-3|TRBV20-1
TGCAGTGCTAGTCCGGGACTAGCGGGTACAGATACGCAGTATTTT
CSASPGLAGTDTQYF
>.|.|TRBJ1-1|TRBV5-1
TGCGCCAGCAGCTTGGGGCTCCGACAGAGTCCCACTGAAGCTTTCTTT
CASSLGLRQSPTEAFF
>.|.|TRBJ2-6|TRBV7-6
TGTGCCAGCAGCTTAGCCCCCCCGGCCGCCGGGGGGGCCAACGTCCTGACTTTC
CASSLAPPAAGGANVLTF
>.|few|TRBJ2-1|TRBV7-6
TGTGCCAGCACCACCAGGGCGGCCCAGGTGGATGAGCAGTTCTTC
CASTTRAAQVDEQFF
>TRBD2|.|TRBJ2-7|TRBV27
TGTGCCAGCAGTCCCGCGGGGGTCGCCCCCTACGAGCAGTACTTC
CASSPAGVAPYEQYF
>.|.|TRBJ2-1|TRBV28
TGTGCCAGCAGCCGGGCGGGGGCCCGCCACAATGAGCAGTTCTTC
CASSRAGARHNEQFF
>TRBD1|.|TRBJ1-2|TRBV4-2
TGTGCCAGCACCCAGGGGGCCACCCAAAACTATGGCTACACCTTC
CASTQGATQNYGYTF
>TRBD2|.|TRBJ2-1|TRBV5-1
TGCGCCAGCAGCTACGGGACTAGCGGAAATGAGCAGTTCTTC
CASSYGTSGNEQFF
>TRBD2|.|TRBJ2-3|TRBV3-1/TRBV3-2
TGTGCCAGCAAGGGACCTGGCGGGGGAAGGCAGTATTTT
CASKGPGGGRQYF
>TRBD2|.|TRBJ2-1|TRBV9
TGTGCCAGCAGCGTAGGGGGGACTAGCGGGATTTACAATGAGCAGTTCTTC
CASSVGGTSGIYNEQFF
>.|.|TRBJ2-1|TRBV15
TGTGCCACCTACCTCCAGGGCTCCTACAATGAGCAGTTCTTC
CATYLQGSYNEQFF
>.|.|TRBJ1-1|TRBV9
TGTGCCAGCAGCGTTTTCGAGGGGGGGACTGAAGCTTTCTTT
CASSVFEGGTEAFF
>TRBD2|.|TRBJ2-1|TRBV9
TGTGCCAGCAGCGTAGCCGGGGGGGTTCCCTACAATGAGCAGTTCTTC
CASSVAGGVPYNEQFF
>.|.|TRBJ2-3|TRBV28
TGTGCCAGCACCCTAAGCGGGTGGGGAGATACGCAGTATTTT
CASTLSGWGDTQYF
>TRBD2|.|TRBJ2-1|TRBV28
TGTGCCAGCAGTTTACTTTGGGGGACTAGCACCAATGAGCAGTTCTTC
CASSLLWGTSTNEQFF
>TRBD2|.|TRBJ2-2|TRBV30
TGTGCCTGGAGTCGCGGGCGGGGGGGCACCGGGGAGCTGTTTTTT
CAWSRGRGGTGELFF
>TRBD1|.|TRBJ2-5|TRBV5-4
TGTGCCAGCAGCTGGGGACAGGGGATCCAAGAGACCCAGTACTTC
CASSWGQGIQETQYF